Each of the 25 T cell receptor beta chains below was sequenced from the same sample in a study of blood T cell repertoires in COVID-19. Assay: immunoSEQ multiplex PCR; the TCRdb copy retains only in-frame clones and omits some. The sample lists about 210,000 clones; roughly nine tenths were seen once. Material for sequencing was peripheral blood. These receptors were taken from a woman aged 65 to 85 with acute or convalescent COVID-19.

This CDR3 reads CSVEPRSSYNEQFF. CDR3 bases: TGCAGCGTTGAACCTAGGAGCTCCTACAATGAGCAGTTCTTC. This chain links TRBV29-1 with TRBJ2-1; D call uncertain. CDR3 size: 14 residues. V was trimmed by 2 bases and J by 0 bases, leaving 8 bases between them. The germline gives CDR1 SQVTM, CDR2 ANQGSEA.

V is TRBV5-5 and J is TRBJ2-7; 9 nucleotides agree with TRBD1. V shed 5 bases, J shed 1 base, and the junction held 7 bases outside the gene matches. The CDR3 is made up of 15 amino acids. Germline V gene data show CDR1 as SGHKS and CDR2 as YYEKEE (reference sequence). As DNA, the CDR3 is TGTGCCAGCAGACGTCCGGGACAGGGATCCTACGAGCAGTACTTC. It codes for CASRRPGQGSYEQYF.

CDR3 bases: TGTGCCAGCGGCGGGACAGGGGGCTATGGCTACACCTTC. It codes for CASGGTGGYGYTF. The chain is built from TRBV19 and TRBJ1-2; 11 positions agree with TRBD1. The CDR3 loop spans 13 amino acids. CDR1 is LNHDA, CDR2 SQIVND, per germline (reference sequence). Trimming at V came to 9 bases and at J to 4 bases, leaving 4 bases not matched to a gene.

The chain recombines TRBV6-5 with TRBJ2-4, with D perhaps TRBD1 (5 bases). V lost 4 bases to trimming and J lost 0 bases, with 10 bases between them. Germline V gene sequence: CDR1 MNHEY, CDR2 SVGAGI. The CDR3 is 15 residues long. As DNA, the CDR3 is TGTGCCAGCAGTTCCCCGACAGTAGCCAAAAACATTCAGTACTTC. The encoded protein is CASSSPTVAKNIQYF.

The V call is TRBV14, the J call TRBJ2-7, with TRBD2 identical over 8 bases. From germline, CDR1 is SGHDN and CDR2 FVKESK. CDR3 length: 15 residues. V was clipped by 4 bases and J by 0 bases; unmatched bases: 5. The CDR3 nucleotides read TGTGCCAGCAGCCGTTTAAGCGGGGGCTCCTACGAGCAGTACTTC. Translating gives CASSRLSGGSYEQYF.

The chain couples TRBV20-1 to TRBJ1-1, with D uncertain. The CDR3 is made up of 11 amino acids. With 0 bases removed from V and 6 bases from J, the gap between germline ends came to 5 bases. Germline values: CDR1 DFQATT, CDR2 SNEGSKA (reference sequence). For the CDR3, the DNA is TGCAGTGCTAGAGATCGAGCTGAAGCTTTCTTT. Its translation is CSARDRAEAFF.

The gene calls are TRBV9 and TRBJ2-1, with 10 bases aligning to TRBD1. Unmatched junction bases numbered 18, after V lost 0 bases and J lost 6 bases. Germline V gene sequence: CDR1 SGDLS, CDR2 YYNGEE. CDR3 length: 20 residues. The CDR3 bases are TGTGCCAGCAGCGTAGGATCCGGGACAGGGGTCGCGGGAGCCCTCAATGAGCAGTTCTTC. Encoded protein: CASSVGSGTGVAGALNEQFF.

The chain carries TRBV7-9 and TRBJ2-7; D possibly corresponds to TRBD1 (6 bases). This CDR3 is 12 amino acids long. Per germline, CDR1 SEHNR and CDR2 FQNEAQ (reference sequence). V lost 10 bases and J 0 bases, leaving 10 bases between the germline ends. CDR3 sequence (DNA): TGTGCCATTCAGGGGAGCTCCTACGAGCAGTACTTC. As protein: CAIQGSSYEQYF.

This chain uses TRBV29-1 with TRBJ2-7; 9 nucleotides match TRBD2. Looked up from germline, CDR1 is SQVTM and CDR2 is ANQGSEA. V was pared by 4 bases and J by 2 bases, with 9 bases of the junction left unmatched. The CDR3 length is 15 residues. The CDR3 loop is CSVGIASGITYEQYF. In nucleotides, the CDR3 is TGCAGCGTTGGTATCGCTAGCGGGATCACCTACGAGCAGTACTTC.

The genes are TRBV2 and TRBJ2-7; perhaps TRBD2 as D (6 bases). Trimming cost V 6 bases and J 0 bases, with 24 bases left between them. Germline V gene sequence: CDR1 SNHLY, CDR2 FYNNEI. The CDR3 loop spans 18 amino acids. The CDR3 DNA is TGTGCCAGCAGCGAAAGCCTTTCGCGGGGCGCAAGCTCCTACGAGCAGTACTTC. This translates into CASSESLSRGASSYEQYF. Based on the CDR3 plus reference TRBV2 and TRBJ2-7, the full variable domain is EPEVTQTPSHQVTQMGQEVILRCVPISNHLYFYWYRQILGQKVEFLVSFYNNEISEKSEIFDDQFSVERPDGSNFTLKIRSTKLEDSAMYFCASSESLSRGASSYEQYFGPGTRLTVT.

This chain's CDR3 is CAGQAGLYSNQPQHF. Written as DNA, the CDR3 is TGTGCCGGCCAGGCAGGCTTGTATAGCAATCAGCCCCAGCATTTT. The chain links TRBV28 to TRBJ1-5, with D uncertain. Trimming left V 11 bases short and J 0 bases short, with 17 bases between. The CDR3 is 15 residues long. The germline V gene encodes CDR1 MDHEN and CDR2 SYDVKM.

The chain employs TRBV4-2 and TRBJ2-3; 12 positions agree with TRBD2. This CDR3 is built from 21 residues. Germline V gene sequence: CDR1 LGHNA, CDR2 YNFKEQ. The V and J ends lost 4 bases and 2 bases, in that order; junction bases with no gene match: 19. The CDR3 loop is CASSRIGSSGGASKFTDTQYF. CDR3 DNA sequence: TGTGCCAGCAGCCGGATAGGGTCTAGCGGGGGGGCTTCTAAATTCACAGATACGCAGTATTTT.

This clone was seen many times. The chain has TRBV28 and TRBJ2-1; 9 nucleotides agree with TRBD2. The length of the CDR3 is 18 residues. Per the germline V gene, CDR1 is MDHEN and CDR2 is SYDVKM. The V segment lost 5 bases and the J segment 0 bases; nucleotides outside the gene matches: 11. The CDR3 DNA is TGTGCCAGCAGTCTTTTCGGGACTAGCACCTCCTCCTACAATGAGCAGTTCTTC. This gives the protein CASSLFGTSTSSYNEQFF. Full variable domain (outside the CDR3, taken from reference TRBV28 and TRBJ2-1): DVKVTQSSRYLVKRTGEKVFLECVQDMDHENMFWYRQDPGLGLRLIYFSYDVKMKEKGDIPEGYSVSREKKERFSLILESASTNQTSMYLCASSLFGTSTSSYNEQFFGPGTRLTVL.

The chain recombines TRBV3-1 (or the pseudogene TRBV3-2) with TRBJ2-7; TRBD1 is a possible D gene (6 bases). Germline V gene lookup returns CDR1 LGHDT and CDR2 YNNKEL (reference sequence). The V and J ends lost 1 base and 1 base respectively, with 11 bases between them. CDR3 size: 15 residues. This CDR3 reads CASSQGVDRSYEQYF. In DNA, the CDR3 is TGTGCCAGCAGCCAAGGAGTGGACAGATCCTACGAGCAGTACTTC.

The chain recombines TRBV20-1 with TRBJ1-1; the D is unclear. Trimming removed 0 bases from V and 5 bases from J, with 4 bases in between. CDR1 is DFQATT, CDR2 SNEGSKA, per germline (reference sequence). The CDR3 sequence is 11 residues long. CDR3 sequence: CSARDRTEAFF. As DNA, the CDR3 is TGCAGTGCTAGAGATCGGACTGAAGCTTTCTTT.

In its sample, this clone was seen a few times. The chain joins TRBV27 to TRBJ2-7; a weak D match, TRBD1 (6 bases). The ends were cut back, 5 bases at V and 3 bases at J, with 17 bases in the middle. CDR1 and CDR2 from the germline V gene are MNHEY and SMNVEV (reference sequence). The CDR3 has 15 residues. This CDR3 is CASSLVPTGLYEQYF. The DNA of the CDR3 is TGTGCCAGCAGTCTGGTTCCGACAGGACTCTACGAGCAGTACTTC.

The chain uses TRBV5-1 and TRBJ2-1, with 8 positions matching TRBD2. The CDR3 contains 15 residues. Germline loops: CDR1 SGHRS, CDR2 YFSETQ. Losses at the gene ends were 2 bases for V and 3 bases for J; bases not matched to a gene: 4. This chain's CDR3 is CASSLQTSGYNEQFF. CDR3 bases: TGCGCCAGCAGCTTACAAACTAGCGGCTACAATGAGCAGTTCTTC. Supplemented by reference TRBV5-1 and TRBJ2-1, the full variable domain reads KAGVTQTPRYLIKTRGQQVTLSCSPISGHRSVSWYQQTPGQGLQFLFEYFSETQRNKGNFPGRFSGRQFSNSRSEMNVSTLELGDSALYLCASSLQTSGYNEQFFGPGTRLTVL.

J is TRBJ2-5 and V is TRBV5-4; the D is unclear. Looked up from germline, CDR1 is SGHNT and CDR2 is YYREEE (reference sequence). The CDR3 runs 13 residues. V was cut by 3 bases and J by 0 bases, with 6 bases left in between. The CDR3: CASSSRYQETQYF. The CDR3, as DNA: TGTGCCAGCAGCTCACGGTACCAAGAGACCCAGTACTTC.

The genes are TRBV5-6 and TRBJ2-3; a weak D match, TRBD1 (5 bases). The CDR3 consists of 16 residues. The germline V gene has CDR1 SGHDT and CDR2 YYEEEE. V lost 1 base, J lost 4 bases, and 16 bases lay in between. DNA for the CDR3: TGTGCCAGCAGCTTGCTGTCCGTAGTAGGGGCAGATACGCAGTATTTT. Its protein is CASSLLSVVGADTQYF.

This clone was picked up one time. This chain connects TRBV29-1 to TRBJ1-1; 8 nucleotides match TRBD1. CDR1 and CDR2 (germline): SQVTM, ANQGSEA. The CDR3 has 13 amino acids. V gave up 6 bases and J gave up 0 bases; unmatched junction bases: 3. This CDR3 reads CSVQGQVNTEAFF. The CDR3 DNA reads TGCAGCGTGCAGGGACAGGTGAACACTGAAGCTTTCTTT.

CDR3 in DNA: TGTGCCAGCAGCCCCCGGTGGATAGCGGGTAGGAGCAATGAGCAGTTCTTC. This gives the protein CASSPRWIAGRSNEQFF. V is TRBV7-2 and J is TRBJ2-1, with 7 positions matching TRBD2. CDR1 and CDR2 from the germline V gene are SGHTA and FQGNSA. V dropped 5 bases and J dropped 6; count of bases not matched to a gene: 16. CDR3 size: 17 residues.

The J gene is TRBJ2-3, the V gene TRBV19; 10 nucleotides align to TRBD2. V was pared by 6 bases and J by 6 bases, with 12 bases of the junction left unmatched. This CDR3 spans 16 amino acids. From germline, CDR1 is LNHDA and CDR2 SQIVND (reference sequence). CDR3 in DNA: TGTGCCAGTAGGCCTAGCGGGAGAGGGAAAGTGGATACGCAGTATTTT. This codes for CASRPSGRGKVDTQYF.

This clone was counted between two and nine times. This chain joins TRBV6-2 or TRBV6-3 and TRBJ2-7; 13 nucleotides align to TRBD2. V trimming: 2 bases; J trimming: 2 bases; junction bases outside the gene matches: 0. Germline CDR1 is MNHEY and CDR2 is SVGEGT. The CDR3 covers 15 residues. In nucleotides, the CDR3 is TGTGCCAGCAGTTACGGACTAGCGGGAGCCTACGAGCAGTACTTC. It specifies CASSYGLAGAYEQYF.

The chain links TRBV11-2 to TRBJ2-1; 15 bases are a match to TRBD2. Germline CDR1 is SGHAT and CDR2 is FQNNGV. V dropped 1 base and J dropped 2; count of bases not matched to a gene: 6. The length of the CDR3 is 19 residues. The DNA of the CDR3 is TGTGCCAGCAGCTTAGGGGGACTAGCGGGGGGCACCGCCTACAATGAGCAGTTCTTC. Amino acid sequence: CASSLGGLAGGTAYNEQFF.

The gene calls are TRBV25-1 and TRBJ1-4, with TRBD1 identical over 9 bases. Trimming at V came to 4 bases and at J to 7 bases, leaving 4 bases not matched to a gene. Germline V lookup: CDR1 MGHDK, CDR2 SYGVNS. This CDR3 spans 14 amino acids. This CDR3 is CASSVQGAREKLFF. CDR3 DNA sequence: TGTGCCAGCAGTGTACAGGGGGCGCGTGAAAAACTGTTTTTT.